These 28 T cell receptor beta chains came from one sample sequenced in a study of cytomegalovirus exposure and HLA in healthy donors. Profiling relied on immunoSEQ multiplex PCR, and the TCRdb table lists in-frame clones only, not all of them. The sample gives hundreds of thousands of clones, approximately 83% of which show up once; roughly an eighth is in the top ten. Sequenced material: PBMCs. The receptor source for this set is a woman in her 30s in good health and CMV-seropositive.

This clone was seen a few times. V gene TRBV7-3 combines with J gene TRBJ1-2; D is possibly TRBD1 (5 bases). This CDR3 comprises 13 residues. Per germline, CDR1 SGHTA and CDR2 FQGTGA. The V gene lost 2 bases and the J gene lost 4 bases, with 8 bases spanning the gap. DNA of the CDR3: TGTGCCAGCAGCTTAGGGCAGGGCTATGGCTACACCTTC. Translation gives CASSLGQGYGYTF.

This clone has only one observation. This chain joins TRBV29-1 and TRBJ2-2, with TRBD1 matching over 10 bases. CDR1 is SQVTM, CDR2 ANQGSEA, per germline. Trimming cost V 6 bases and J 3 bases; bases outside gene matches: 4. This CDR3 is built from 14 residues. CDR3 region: CSVLTGGYTGELFF. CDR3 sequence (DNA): TGCAGCGTGCTGACAGGGGGCTACACCGGGGAGCTGTTTTTT.

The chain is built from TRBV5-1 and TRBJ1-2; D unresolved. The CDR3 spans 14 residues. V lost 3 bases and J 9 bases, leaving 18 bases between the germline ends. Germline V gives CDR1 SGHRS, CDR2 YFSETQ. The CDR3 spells CASSSSPATASYTF. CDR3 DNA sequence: TGCGCCAGCAGCTCCTCCCCGGCCACTGCTAGCTACACCTTC.

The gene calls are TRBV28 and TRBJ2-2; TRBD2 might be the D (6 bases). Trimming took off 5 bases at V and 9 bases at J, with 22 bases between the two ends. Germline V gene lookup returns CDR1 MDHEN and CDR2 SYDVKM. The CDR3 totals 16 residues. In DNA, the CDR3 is TGTGCCAGCAGTCCAGACGAGCGGGCCTCGCGAAGGGAGCTGTTTTTT. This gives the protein CASSPDERASRRELFF.

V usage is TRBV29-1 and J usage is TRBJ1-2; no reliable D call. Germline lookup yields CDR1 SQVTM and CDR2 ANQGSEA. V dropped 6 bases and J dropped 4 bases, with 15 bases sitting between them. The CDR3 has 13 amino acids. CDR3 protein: CSVGRQALYGYTF. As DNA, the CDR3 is TGCAGCGTCGGGAGACAAGCTCTCTATGGCTACACCTTC.

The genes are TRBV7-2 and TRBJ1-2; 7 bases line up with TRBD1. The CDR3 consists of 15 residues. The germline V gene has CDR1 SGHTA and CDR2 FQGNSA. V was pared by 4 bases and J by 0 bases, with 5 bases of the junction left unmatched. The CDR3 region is CASSSQGGPNYGYTF. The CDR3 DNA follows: TGTGCCAGCAGCTCGCAGGGGGGGCCTAACTATGGCTACACCTTC.

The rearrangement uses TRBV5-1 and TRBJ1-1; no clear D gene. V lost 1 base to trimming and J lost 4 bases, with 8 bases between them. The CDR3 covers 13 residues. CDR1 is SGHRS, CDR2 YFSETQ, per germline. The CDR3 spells CASSLSGFTEAFF. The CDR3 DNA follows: TGCGCCAGCAGCTTGTCGGGGTTCACTGAAGCTTTCTTT.

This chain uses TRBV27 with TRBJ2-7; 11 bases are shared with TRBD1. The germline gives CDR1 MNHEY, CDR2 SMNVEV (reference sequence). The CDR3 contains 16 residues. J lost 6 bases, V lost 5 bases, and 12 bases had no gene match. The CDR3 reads CASSLGRGTGGFEQYF. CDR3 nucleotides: TGTGCCAGCAGTCTAGGTAGAGGGACAGGGGGTTTCGAGCAGTACTTC.

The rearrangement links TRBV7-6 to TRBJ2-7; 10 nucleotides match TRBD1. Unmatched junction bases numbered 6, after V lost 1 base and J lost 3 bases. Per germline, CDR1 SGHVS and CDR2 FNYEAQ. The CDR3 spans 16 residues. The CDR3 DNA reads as TGTGCCAGCAGCTTAGTAGGGACAGGGGCTGGCTACGAGCAGTACTTC. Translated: CASSLVGTGAGYEQYF. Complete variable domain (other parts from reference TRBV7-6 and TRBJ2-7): GAGVSQSPRYKVTKRGQDVALRCDPISGHVSLYWYRQALGQGPEFLTYFNYEAQQDKSGLPNDRFSAERPEGSISTLTIQRTEQRDSAMYRCASSLVGTGAGYEQYFGPGTRLTVT.

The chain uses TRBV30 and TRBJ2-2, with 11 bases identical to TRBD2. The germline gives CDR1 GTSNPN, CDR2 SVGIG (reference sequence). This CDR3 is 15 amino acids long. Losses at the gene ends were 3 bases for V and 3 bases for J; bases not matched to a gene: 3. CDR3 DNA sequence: TGTGCCTGGAGCCCGGGACTAGCGGACACCGGGGAGCTGTTTTTT. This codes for CAWSPGLADTGELFF.

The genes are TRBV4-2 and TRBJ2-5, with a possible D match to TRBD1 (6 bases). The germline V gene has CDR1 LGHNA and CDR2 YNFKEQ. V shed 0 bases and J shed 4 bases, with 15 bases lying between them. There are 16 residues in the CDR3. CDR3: CASSQESRGGGETQYF. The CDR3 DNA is TGTGCCAGCAGCCAAGAATCCAGGGGCGGAGGAGAGACCCAGTACTTC.

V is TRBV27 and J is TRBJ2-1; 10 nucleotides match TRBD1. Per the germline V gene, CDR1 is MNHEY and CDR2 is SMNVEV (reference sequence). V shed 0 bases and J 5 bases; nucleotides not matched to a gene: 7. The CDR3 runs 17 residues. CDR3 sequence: CASSLSQGDRGDNEQFF. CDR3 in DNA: TGTGCCAGCAGTTTATCCCAAGGGGACAGGGGTGACAATGAGCAGTTCTTC.

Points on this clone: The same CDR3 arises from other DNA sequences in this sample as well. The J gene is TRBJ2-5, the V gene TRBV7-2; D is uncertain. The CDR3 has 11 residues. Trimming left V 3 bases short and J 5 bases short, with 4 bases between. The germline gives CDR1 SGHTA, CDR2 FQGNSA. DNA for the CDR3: TGTGCCAGCAGCTTCGGGGAGACCCAGTACTTC. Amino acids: CASSFGETQYF.

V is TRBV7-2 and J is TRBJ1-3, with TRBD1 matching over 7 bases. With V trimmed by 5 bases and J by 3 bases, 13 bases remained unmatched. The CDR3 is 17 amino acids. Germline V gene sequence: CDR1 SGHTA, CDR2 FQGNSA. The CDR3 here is CASSPLRQGGSGNTIYF. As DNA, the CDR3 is TGTGCCAGCAGCCCATTACGACAGGGTGGGAGTGGAAACACCATATATTTT.

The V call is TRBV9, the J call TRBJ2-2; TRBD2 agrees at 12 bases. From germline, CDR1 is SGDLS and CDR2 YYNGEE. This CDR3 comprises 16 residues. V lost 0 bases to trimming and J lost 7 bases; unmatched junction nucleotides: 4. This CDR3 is CASSVGLAGANGELFF. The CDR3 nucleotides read TGTGCCAGCAGCGTAGGACTAGCGGGAGCTAACGGGGAGCTGTTTTTT.

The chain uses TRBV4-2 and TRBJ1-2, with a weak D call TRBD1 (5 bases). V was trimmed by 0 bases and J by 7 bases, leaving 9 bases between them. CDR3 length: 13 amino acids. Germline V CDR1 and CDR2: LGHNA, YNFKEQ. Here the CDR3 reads CASSQERGFGYTF. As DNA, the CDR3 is TGTGCCAGCAGCCAAGAAAGGGGATTTGGCTACACCTTC.

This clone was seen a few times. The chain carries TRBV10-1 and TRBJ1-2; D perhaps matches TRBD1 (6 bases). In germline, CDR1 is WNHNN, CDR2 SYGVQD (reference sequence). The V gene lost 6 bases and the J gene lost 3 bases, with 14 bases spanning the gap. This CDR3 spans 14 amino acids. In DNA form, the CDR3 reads TGCGCCAGCAGCCCCCAGGGGATGGACTATGGCTACACCTTC. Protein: CASSPQGMDYGYTF.

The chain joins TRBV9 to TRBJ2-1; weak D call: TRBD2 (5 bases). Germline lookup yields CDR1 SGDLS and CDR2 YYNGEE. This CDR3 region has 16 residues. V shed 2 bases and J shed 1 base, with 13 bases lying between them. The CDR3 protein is CASSVRGKESYNEQFF. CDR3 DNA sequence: TGTGCCAGCAGCGTCCGGGGAAAGGAATCCTACAATGAGCAGTTCTTC. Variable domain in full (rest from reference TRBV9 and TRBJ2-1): DSGVTQTPKHLITATGQRVTLRCSPRSGDLSVYWYQQSLDQGLQFLIQYYNGEERAKGNILERFSAQQFPDLHSELNLSSLELGDSALYFCASSVRGKESYNEQFFGPGTRLTVL.

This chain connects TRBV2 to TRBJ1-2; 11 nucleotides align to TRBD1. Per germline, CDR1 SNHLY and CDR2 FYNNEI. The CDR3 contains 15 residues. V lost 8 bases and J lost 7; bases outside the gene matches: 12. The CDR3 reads CASPSSGQGAGGYTF. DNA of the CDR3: TGTGCCAGCCCTTCCTCCGGACAGGGGGCGGGTGGCTACACCTTC.

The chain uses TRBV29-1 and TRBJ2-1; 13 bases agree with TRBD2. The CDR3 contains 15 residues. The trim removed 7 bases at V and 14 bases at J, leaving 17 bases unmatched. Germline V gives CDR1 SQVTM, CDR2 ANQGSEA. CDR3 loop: CSATLGLAGPRVEFF. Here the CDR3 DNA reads TGCAGCGCAACCCTGGGACTAGCGGGACCTCGGGTAGAGTTCTTC.

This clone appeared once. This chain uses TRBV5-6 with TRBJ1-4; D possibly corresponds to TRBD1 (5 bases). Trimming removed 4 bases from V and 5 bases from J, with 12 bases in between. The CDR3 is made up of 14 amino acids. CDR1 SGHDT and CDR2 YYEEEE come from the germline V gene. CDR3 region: CASSRDVSNEKLFF. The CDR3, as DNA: TGTGCCAGCAGCAGGGACGTGTCGAATGAAAAACTGTTTTTT.

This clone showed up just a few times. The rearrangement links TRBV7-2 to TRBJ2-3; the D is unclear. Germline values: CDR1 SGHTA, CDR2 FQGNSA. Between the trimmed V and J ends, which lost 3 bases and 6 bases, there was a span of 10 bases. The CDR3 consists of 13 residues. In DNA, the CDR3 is TGTGCCAGCAGCTTCCGCACCGGGGATACGCAGTATTTT. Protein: CASSFRTGDTQYF.

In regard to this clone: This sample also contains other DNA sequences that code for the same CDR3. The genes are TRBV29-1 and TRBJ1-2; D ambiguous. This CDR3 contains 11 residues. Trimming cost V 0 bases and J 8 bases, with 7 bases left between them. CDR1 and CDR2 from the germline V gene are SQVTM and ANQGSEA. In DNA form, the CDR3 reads TGCAGCGTTGAAGACAGGAACGGCTACACCTTC. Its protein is CSVEDRNGYTF.

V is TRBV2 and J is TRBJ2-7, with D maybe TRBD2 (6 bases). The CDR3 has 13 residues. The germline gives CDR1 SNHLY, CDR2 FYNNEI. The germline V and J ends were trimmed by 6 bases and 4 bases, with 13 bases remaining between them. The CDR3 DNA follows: TGTGCCAGCAGGGAGGGAGCAAAATACGAGCAGTACTTC. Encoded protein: CASREGAKYEQYF.

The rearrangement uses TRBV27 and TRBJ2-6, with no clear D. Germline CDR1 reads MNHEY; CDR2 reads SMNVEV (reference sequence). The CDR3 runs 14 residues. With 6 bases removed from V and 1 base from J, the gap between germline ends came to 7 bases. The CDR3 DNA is TGTGCCAGCAGATGGGGTTCTGGGGCCAACGTCCTGACTTTC. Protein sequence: CASRWGSGANVLTF.

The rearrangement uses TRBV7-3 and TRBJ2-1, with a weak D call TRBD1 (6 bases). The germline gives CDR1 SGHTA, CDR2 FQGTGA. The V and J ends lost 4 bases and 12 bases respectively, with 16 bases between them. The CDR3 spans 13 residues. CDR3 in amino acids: CASSSSLRQAQFF. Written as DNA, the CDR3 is TGTGCCAGCAGCTCGTCCTTACGACAGGCGCAGTTCTTC.

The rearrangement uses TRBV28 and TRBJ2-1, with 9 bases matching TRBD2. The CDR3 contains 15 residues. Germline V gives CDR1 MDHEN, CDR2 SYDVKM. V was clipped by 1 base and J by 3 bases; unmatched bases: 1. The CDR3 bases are TGTGCCAGCAGTTTATCTAGCGGGAACTACAATGAGCAGTTCTTC. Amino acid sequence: CASSLSSGNYNEQFF.

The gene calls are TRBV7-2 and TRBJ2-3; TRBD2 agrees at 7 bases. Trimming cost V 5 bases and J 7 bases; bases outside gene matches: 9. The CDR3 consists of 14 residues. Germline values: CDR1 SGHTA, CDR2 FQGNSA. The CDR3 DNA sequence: TGTGCCAGCAGCCCCACTAGCGTTACAAATACGCAGTATTTT. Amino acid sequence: CASSPTSVTNTQYF.